The source of this T cell receptor beta chain is a study of blood T cell repertoires in COVID-19. The CDR3 length is 12 residues. Trimming took 7 bases from V and 1 from J, leaving 7 bases between them. Germline V gene lookup returns CDR1 LGHDT and CDR2 YNNKEL (reference sequence). Here immunoSEQ multiplex PCR was the method, and the copy in TCRdb shows in-frame clones only, minus some. The table has some 200,000 clones, around 73% seen once. Sequenced input: PBMCs or T cells enriched from blood (not recorded which). The V call is TRBV3-1 (or the pseudogene TRBV3-2), the J call TRBJ1-1; D gene uncertain. The clonotype originates from a woman aged 45 to 65 who had recovered from COVID-19. The CDR3 coding sequence is TGTGCCAGCACTATCGGGAACACTGAAGCTTTCTTT. Protein sequence: CASTIGNTEAFF.